This T cell receptor (beta chain) was captured by sequencing in a study of T cells expressing NK-cell markers. CDR3 length equals 13 residues. Study observations and caveats: Researchers report these clonotypes also headed the CD3+CD56-NKG2C+ fraction in several donors. Among CD8+ T cells from several donors, dominant NKG2C+ clonotypes accounted for about 1.0-7.0%.

TCRdb reprocessed the 5' RACE reads and stores each CDR3 protein as one record, lacking DNA. The sample shows 150,000 to 170,000 distinct CDR3 sequences, and approximately 35% sits with its ten largest clones. Comment on this clonotype: Its matching antigen is unknown.

Sequencing used blood T cells: a sorted CD56 or NKG2C T cell subset, CD4+ or CD8+ T cells, or bulk PBMC T cells (not recorded which). The clonotype was recovered from a woman aged 50 to 60 in good health. V usage is TRBV12-3 or TRBV12-4 and J usage is TRBJ2-5; the TCRdb call, TRBD2, lacks DNA for checking. The CDR3 reads CASRRGGGETQYF.